This T cell receptor beta chain was observed in a study of vaccination effects on CD4 cells after COVID-19. Whole-study findings and limits: Clones that were induced by infection or by vaccine showed marked contraction late after vaccination.

About this clone itself: What it binds is unknown.

ViraFEST used viral peptide pools to expand antigen-specific CD4+ T cells before sequencing. An approximately ten-day culture period preceded the isolation of CD4+ T cells. In the vaccine recipients, nucleocapsid antibodies were negative and there was no prior SARS-CoV-2 infection. Researchers reported culturing more than 1.5 million PBMC in each well, adding 8 to 10 IU/ml IL-2 and about 10 ug/ml peptides. Replacing half the medium with IL-2 medium was done on days 3 and 7. Profiled with immunoSEQ multiplex PCR; TCRdb holds only in-frame clones, not every one. Among roughly 75,000 clones, about 65% were seen once, and the ten largest hold approximately 4%. This receptor was obtained from a human donor who received a COVID-19 vaccine. This material consisted of CD4+ T cells from PBMCs cultured with HCoV-OC43 spike peptides, taken before COVID-19 vaccination. The subset here: HCoV-OC43 spike overlapping peptide pool stimulation.

CDR3 DNA sequence: TGTGCCAGTGGGTTGGCAGCCTGGGGCTATGGCTACACCTTC. Translated, it gives CASGLAAWGYGYTF. V gene TRBV19 combines with J gene TRBJ1-2; no clear D gene. V was clipped by 8 bases and J by 4 bases, with 17 bases between them. There are 14 residues in the CDR3. From germline, CDR1 is LNHDA and CDR2 SQIVND (reference sequence).